These 28 T cell receptor beta chains came from one sample sequenced in a study of post-analysis software for immune sequencing data. Antigens for these TCRs are unknown. cDNA libraries of TCR beta carried unique molecular identifiers. TCRdb re-called the PCR reads through MiXCR, storing one row per CDR3 protein. The table has hundreds of thousands of distinct CDR3 sequences, approximately 39% seen once; the top ten hold 7.5% to 8.5%. Broader study findings: Comparison of patients with controls showed a handful of TRBV segments more frequent in patients, TRBV5-6, TRBV5-1 and TRBV20-1 among them.

Material: blood. These receptor sequences come from a girl aged 2 to 9 with multiple sclerosis.

The chain joins TRBV20-1 to TRBJ1-6; D ambiguous. Trimming pared 0 bases from V and 2 bases from J, leaving 5 bases between. Germline CDR1 is DFQATT and CDR2 is SNEGSKA (reference sequence). The CDR3 is made up of 14 amino acids. CDR3: CSARDPTYNSPLHF. The CDR3 bases are TGCAGTGCTAGAGATCCAACCTATAATTCACCCCTCCACTTT.

The chain couples TRBV5-1 to TRBJ2-1, with TRBD1 matching over 8 bases. Germline assignment: CDR1 SGHRS and CDR2 YFSETQ. CDR3 length: 15 amino acids. V shed 2 bases and J 8 bases; nucleotides not matched to a gene: 9. The CDR3 sequence is CASSFRETGAHEQFF. DNA for the CDR3: TGCGCCAGCAGCTTCCGAGAGACAGGGGCCCATGAGCAGTTCTTC.

The CDR3 protein is CATSFGVFALQETQYF. CDR3 in DNA: TGTGCCACCAGTTTTGGGGTTTTTGCACTCCAAGAGACCCAGTACTTC. The chain joins TRBV24-1 to TRBJ2-5; no reliable D call. CDR3 length: 16 residues. The V gene lost 6 bases and the J gene lost 1 base, with 17 bases spanning the gap. CDR1 is KGHDR, CDR2 SFDVKD, per germline.

There are a few counts of this clonotype. The V call is TRBV20-1, the J call TRBJ2-7; TRBD2 might be the D (5 bases). The germline gives CDR1 DFQATT, CDR2 SNEGSKA (reference sequence). The V end lost 2 bases, the J end lost 3 bases, and 14 bases lay between the germline ends. CDR3 length: 14 residues. The DNA of the CDR3 is TGCAGTGCTAGATCCCGACGGGGTAGCTACGAGCAGTACTTC. Amino acid sequence: CSARSRRGSYEQYF.

J is TRBJ2-7 and V is TRBV12-3 or TRBV12-4, with D possibly being TRBD2 (7 bases). The V gene lost 7 bases and the J gene lost 3 bases, with 19 bases spanning the gap. The CDR3 is made up of 15 amino acids. The CDR3 loop is CASTIGGGDFYEQYF. CDR3 nucleotides: TGTGCCAGCACCATTGGAGGGGGGGACTTCTACGAGCAGTACTTC.

J is TRBJ2-5 and V is TRBV7-7; 11 bases line up with TRBD2. The V gene's germline CDR1 is SSHAT and CDR2 FNYEAQ (reference sequence). Germline trimming cut 5 bases from V and 4 bases from J; bases unmatched to any gene: 3. The CDR3 runs 14 residues. The CDR3 nucleotides are TGTGCCAGCAGCACGACTAGCGGGGCAGAGACCCAGTACTTC. Protein sequence: CASSTTSGAETQYF.

The CDR3 region has the DNA TGCGCCAGCAGCCAAGACGGAGCGGATAGCTCCTACAATGAGCAGTTCTTC. Its translation is CASSQDGADSSYNEQFF. The V call is TRBV4-3, the J call TRBJ2-1; tentative D call: TRBD2 (5 bases). Germline lookup yields CDR1 LGHNA and CDR2 YSLEER. This CDR3 region has 17 residues. V lost 0 bases, J lost 0 bases, and 12 bases lay in between.

The V gene is TRBV12-3 or TRBV12-4, the J gene TRBJ2-5; the D call may be TRBD1 or TRBD2 (5 bases each). Trimming stripped 6 bases from V and 5 bases from J, with 25 bases between. The CDR3 is 17 residues long. CDR3 region: CASSPAQRGRSGETQYF. CDR3 DNA sequence: TGTGCCAGCAGCCCCGCCCAGAGGGGACGGAGTGGGGAGACCCAGTACTTC.

This clonotype was seen more than once but under ten times. The chain uses TRBV5-6 and TRBJ1-2; TRBD1 might be the D (6 bases). Deletions cut 5 bases from V and 4 bases from J, with 9 bases between. Looked up from germline, CDR1 is SGHDT and CDR2 is YYEEEE. This CDR3 comprises 12 residues. The CDR3 DNA sequence: TGTGCCAGCAGAGGGGGATCCTATGGCTACACCTTC. This sequence encodes CASRGGSYGYTF.

The chain employs TRBV20-1 and TRBJ2-7, with TRBD2 matching over 9 bases. V dropped 1 base and J dropped 5; count of bases not matched to a gene: 9. Looked up from germline, CDR1 is DFQATT and CDR2 is SNEGSKA (reference sequence). The CDR3 consists of 15 residues. CDR3: CSARAGTSIAHEQYF. For the CDR3, the DNA is TGCAGTGCTAGAGCGGGGACTAGCATCGCCCACGAGCAGTACTTC.

The CDR3 nucleotides are TGTGCCAGCCTAGGACAGGATGATCAGCCCCAGCATTTT. Translation gives CASLGQDDQPQHF. The gene calls are TRBV6-1 and TRBJ1-5; TRBD1 matches at 7 bases. Germline CDR1 and CDR2: MNHNS and SASEGT. The CDR3 loop spans 13 amino acids. V shed 8 bases, J shed 5 bases, and the junction held 6 bases outside the gene matches.

The J gene is TRBJ2-5, the V gene TRBV5-6; TRBD2 might be the D (6 bases). Trimming took off 0 bases at V and 5 bases at J, with 11 bases between the two ends. The V gene's germline CDR1 is SGHDT and CDR2 YYEEEE. The CDR3 extends over 14 amino acids. For the CDR3, the DNA is TGTGCCAGCAGCTTGGTAGCGGTGCGTGAGACCCAGTACTTC. Protein: CASSLVAVRETQYF.

The chain joins TRBV20-1 to TRBJ2-7, with D hard to call. Gene TRBJ2-5 matches the end of the DNA better, so the J call may be wrong. The germline V gene encodes CDR1 DFQATT and CDR2 SNEGSKA (reference sequence). The CDR3 loop spans 14 amino acids. The CDR3 spells CSARDKVLFATQYF. The CDR3 nucleotides are TGCAGTGCTAGAGATAAGGTCCTTTTTGCGACCCAGTACTTC.

The rearrangement joins TRBV7-9 to TRBJ2-4; D uncertain. The germline V gene encodes CDR1 SEHNR and CDR2 FQNEAQ (reference sequence). V lost 7 bases and J lost 1, with 17 bases in between. The CDR3 sequence is 16 residues long. The CDR3: CASTLLELGAKNIQYF. The CDR3 bases are TGTGCCAGCACCCTATTGGAGCTGGGGGCCAAAAACATTCAGTACTTC.

The genes are TRBV28 and TRBJ1-2; TRBD1 matches at 8 bases. Germline V lookup: CDR1 MDHEN, CDR2 SYDVKM. The CDR3 extends over 14 amino acids. V shed 5 bases and J 5 bases; nucleotides not matched to a gene: 7. The CDR3 DNA is TGTGCCAGCAGTGCAGGGGGCGCGGGGTATGGCTACACCTTC. Translated, it gives CASSAGGAGYGYTF.

This chain joins TRBV20-1 and TRBJ2-3, with D uncertain. The CDR3 length is 14 residues. Trimming took 3 bases from V and 0 from J, leaving 10 bases between them. Looked up from germline, CDR1 is DFQATT and CDR2 is SNEGSKA (reference sequence). DNA of the CDR3: TGCAGTGCTAGCGACGACGGGAGCACAGATACGCAGTATTTT. Amino acids: CSASDDGSTDTQYF.

The genes are TRBV6-6 and TRBJ1-2, with 7 bases identical to TRBD1. In germline, CDR1 is MNHNY, CDR2 SVGAGI (reference sequence). The trim removed 11 bases at V and 8 bases at J, leaving 11 bases unmatched. The CDR3 is made up of 12 amino acids. CDR3 protein: CACNQGVDGYTF. The CDR3 DNA reads as TGTGCCTGCAACCAGGGGGTAGACGGCTACACCTTC.

There are a few counts of this clonotype. The chain carries TRBV6-1 and TRBJ2-4; 12 nucleotides align to TRBD1. Germline V gene lookup returns CDR1 MNHNS and CDR2 SASEGT. CDR3 length: 20 residues. The V and J ends lost 6 bases and 1 base, in that order; junction bases with no gene match: 16. The CDR3 spells CASSPGTGGISVEAKNIQYF. The CDR3 DNA reads TGTGCCAGCAGCCCTGGGACAGGGGGCATAAGTGTAGAGGCCAAAAACATTCAGTACTTC.

This clonotype was counted a single time. The chain combines TRBV29-1 with TRBJ2-1; 8 bases line up with TRBD1. The ends lost 5 bases at V and 13 bases at J; junction bases unmatched: 22. CDR3 length equals 16 residues. The V gene's germline CDR1 is SQVTM and CDR2 ANQGSEA. The CDR3 reads CSVTGQGMPLQGTQFF. CDR3 nucleotide sequence: TGCAGCGTTACCGGACAGGGCATGCCACTTCAAGGGACTCAGTTCTTC.

The gene calls are TRBV7-2 and TRBJ2-1; 7 positions match TRBD1. The CDR3 covers 16 residues. Trimming cost V 3 bases and J 0 bases; bases outside gene matches: 5. Per germline, CDR1 SGHTA and CDR2 FQGNSA. CDR3 sequence (DNA): TGTGCCAGCAGCTTGGGACAGCGGATCTCCTACAATGAGCAGTTCTTC. It yields the protein CASSLGQRISYNEQFF.

The rearrangement links TRBV20-1 to TRBJ1-2, with 10 bases aligning to TRBD1. Germline CDR1 reads DFQATT; CDR2 reads SNEGSKA (reference sequence). V trimming: 1 base; J trimming: 1 base; junction bases outside the gene matches: 6. This CDR3 contains 16 residues. In nucleotides, the CDR3 is TGCAGTGCTAGAGGGGGACAGGGGACCGTTAACTATGGCTACACCTTC. This codes for CSARGGQGTVNYGYTF.

The chain links TRBV3-1 to TRBJ2-7; 10 nucleotides align to TRBD1. Per the germline V gene, CDR1 is LGHDT and CDR2 is YNNKEL (reference sequence). CDR3 length: 15 amino acids. V was clipped by 4 bases and J by 3 bases; unmatched bases: 6. The CDR3 protein is CASSPLTGGNYEQYF. The CDR3 DNA reads TGTGCCAGCAGCCCCCTGACAGGGGGCAACTACGAGCAGTACTTC.

This rearrangement joins TRBV29-1 to TRBJ2-5, with D unclear. The CDR3 has 13 amino acids. V lost 3 bases and J 2 bases, leaving 10 bases between the germline ends. Germline CDR1 is SQVTM and CDR2 is ANQGSEA. CDR3 region: CSVDATLQETQYF. In DNA form, the CDR3 reads TGCAGCGTTGATGCTACGTTGCAAGAGACCCAGTACTTC.

V usage is TRBV12-3 or TRBV12-4 and J usage is TRBJ1-5; perhaps TRBD1 as D (6 bases). The germline V and J ends were trimmed by 5 bases and 7 bases, with 21 bases remaining between them. This CDR3 has 16 residues. In DNA form, the CDR3 reads TGTGCCAGCAGTCCTCCCACCTCAGCAGGGGACCAGCCCCAGCATTTT. Its translation: CASSPPTSAGDQPQHF.

This chain uses TRBV12-3 or TRBV12-4 with TRBJ1-2; D remains ambiguous. The CDR3 covers 11 residues. V dropped 7 bases and J dropped 0 bases, with 3 bases sitting between them. The CDR3 region is CASTPNYGYTF. The CDR3 nucleotides read TGTGCCAGCACCCCTAACTATGGCTACACCTTC.

This clonotype was picked up a small number of times. The V call is TRBV12-3 or TRBV12-4, the J call TRBJ2-7; tentatively, D is TRBD2 (5 bases). Trimming removed 4 bases at V and 7 bases at J, with 14 bases between. The CDR3 is 13 amino acids. The CDR3 here is CASSSYVTREQYF. DNA of the CDR3: TGTGCCAGCAGTTCATATGTAACTAGGGAGCAGTACTTC.

J is TRBJ2-1 and V is TRBV7-7; 9 bases align to TRBD1. Germline assignment: CDR1 SSHAT and CDR2 FNYEAQ (reference sequence). The CDR3 is 13 amino acids. The CDR3 loop reads CASRGQGWETQFF. Here the CDR3 DNA reads TGTGCTAGCCGCGGACAGGGGTGGGAGACCCAGTTCTTC.

This clonotype was seen a few times. The chain employs TRBV7-9 and TRBJ1-1; no definite D call. The CDR3 contains 12 residues. Germline V gene sequence: CDR1 SEHNR, CDR2 FQNEAQ (reference sequence). V lost 1 base, J lost 7 bases, and 7 bases lay in between. The CDR3 protein is CASSLGRGEAFF. CDR3 in DNA: TGTGCCAGCAGCTTAGGGCGGGGTGAAGCTTTCTTT.